This T cell receptor beta chain emerged from a study of CD8+CD57+ T cells in acquired aplastic anemia. The CDR3 spans 13 residues, counting both ends. Germline CDR1 is SNHLY and CDR2 is FYNNEI. Study conclusions and caveats: Patients and controls shared some 30 CD8+ CDR3 sequences, highly expressed in patients.

CD8+CD57+ cell expansion had been shown by flow cytometry in patients chosen for sequencing. Among the patients, all had severe acquired aplastic anemia. Blood came from patients not yet given any therapy. Investigators profiled TCR beta VDJ and CDR3 from genomic DNA template. TCRdb called the reads again in MiXCR, with one record for every CDR3 protein. This table holds roughly 250,000 distinct CDR3 sequences, 65% to 90% found once. To note about this clonotype: Antigen unknown. Lacking the conserved final phenylalanine or tryptophan, this CDR3 likely reflects a read error. No DNA is shown, since the ends of the CDR3 on it are uncertain; the CDR3 is the one TCRdb lists.

This chain connects TRBV2 to TRBJ2-4; the table's D call TRBD1 went unverified against the DNA. Input material: sorted CD4+, CD8+, or CD8+CD57+ T cells (not recorded which) from PBMCs. The receptor was isolated from a human donor with aplastic anemia. CDR3: CASGGGGTITQYC.